This entry lists 24 T cell receptor beta chains sequenced from one sample in a study of metastatic and nonmetastatic thyroid tumors. TCRdb re-analyzed the PCR reads using MiXCR. The sample shows 40,000 to 55,000 clones, 17% of them seen only once. Treatment of any kind had been given to no patient before thyroid surgery. Sequencing was done on a sample of blood. The receptors derive from a female donor with papillary thyroid cancer or a benign thyroid nodule (not recorded which). Some clones in this sample may be carry-over from other donors' samples.

As concerns this clone: At one end the junction does not follow the germline gene, possibly because of a read error. The chain combines TRBV13 with TRBJ1-2; D is unresolved. The CDR3 runs to 14 residues. CDR1 is PRHDT and CDR2 is FYEKMQ in the germline V gene (reference sequence). The CDR3 loop reads CASSLGTVGYRYTF. CDR3 nucleotides: TGTGCCAGCAGCTTAGGTACAGTCGGCTATCGCTACACCTTC.

This clone has at least ten counts. This chain uses TRBV7-9 with TRBJ1-1; tentatively, D is TRBD1 (6 bases). Germline V CDR1 and CDR2: SEHNR, FQNEAQ (reference sequence). The CDR3 is 13 amino acids. V was shortened by 1 base and J by 11 bases, with 14 bases between the two germline ends. The CDR3 spells CASSLEGGLAAFF. The CDR3, as DNA: TGTGCCAGCAGCTTAGAGGGGGGCCTGGCGGCTTTCTTT.

This clone was observed many times. The chain joins TRBV3-1 to TRBJ2-5, with a possible D match to TRBD2 (6 bases). Trimming stripped 1 base from V and 1 base from J, with 13 bases between. The CDR3 runs to 16 residues. The V gene's germline CDR1 is LGHDT and CDR2 YNNKEL (reference sequence). CDR3 region: CASSQVAAQFQETQYF. The CDR3 DNA sequence: TGTGCCAGCAGCCAAGTAGCGGCCCAATTCCAAGAGACCCAGTACTTC.

The table lists this clone with many counts. The rearrangement uses TRBV6-1 and TRBJ1-1; D not resolved. V lost 10 bases and J lost 7, with 19 bases in between. Germline CDR1 is MNHNS and CDR2 is SASEGT. This CDR3 spans 13 amino acids. The CDR3 coding sequence is TGTGCCATCCTGTCGGCGCGTAAAAATGAAGCTTTCTTT. Protein product: CAILSARKNEAFF.

This clone was found many times. The rearrangement uses TRBV19 and TRBJ1-1, with unresolved D. This CDR3 spans 12 amino acids. Per germline, CDR1 LNHDA and CDR2 SQIVND (reference sequence). V was trimmed by 10 bases and J by 1 base, leaving 10 bases between them. CDR3 DNA sequence: TGTGCCACTGGACCCCAGAACACTGAAGCTTTCTTT. Translated, it gives CATGPQNTEAFF.

The J gene is TRBJ2-3, the V gene TRBV28; D is unresolved. Germline assignment: CDR1 MDHEN and CDR2 SYDVKM. The CDR3 is 15 amino acids. Trimming left V 7 bases short and J 5 bases short, with 19 bases between. The CDR3 is CASMPPPGQKDTQYF. The CDR3, as DNA: TGTGCCAGCATGCCCCCCCCGGGTCAGAAAGATACGCAGTATTTT.

This clone was counted ten times or more. This chain uses TRBV20-1 with TRBJ2-2; TRBD1 agrees at 7 bases. Trimming removed 6 bases from V and 7 bases from J; junction bases left unmatched: 8. Germline lookup yields CDR1 DFQATT and CDR2 SNEGSKA (reference sequence). This CDR3 spans 13 amino acids. CDR3 protein: CSAKTGINGELFF. The DNA for the CDR3 is TGCAGTGCCAAGACAGGGATTAACGGGGAGCTGTTTTTT.

The gene calls are TRBV12-3 or TRBV12-4 and TRBJ2-1; D is possibly TRBD2 (6 bases). Trimming stripped 5 bases from V and 13 bases from J, with 15 bases between. This CDR3 has 12 amino acids. CDR3 DNA sequence: TGTGCCAGCAGTCCCCTAGGAGGGGCCCAGTTCTTC. The encoded protein is CASSPLGGAQFF.

Many counts were recorded for this clone. The chain employs TRBV27 and TRBJ1-5, with unresolved D. Germline assignment: CDR1 MNHEY and CDR2 SMNVEV (reference sequence). Deletions cut 4 bases from V and 2 bases from J, with 12 bases between. The CDR3 has 15 amino acids. CDR3 sequence: CASSSTSSRNQPQHF. CDR3 nucleotide sequence: TGTGCCAGCAGTTCTACAAGCAGTCGCAATCAGCCCCAGCATTTT.

This clone was seen many times. The V and J genes are TRBV19 and TRBJ2-6; D is undetermined. The V end lost 3 bases, the J end lost 2 bases, and 8 bases lay between the germline ends. CDR1 is LNHDA and CDR2 is SQIVND in the germline V gene (reference sequence). This CDR3 has 15 amino acids. The CDR3 bases are TGTGCCAGTAGTATTATAAGGACTGGGGCCAACGTCCTGACTTTC. It translates to CASSIIRTGANVLTF.

This clone was seen a few times. The gene calls are TRBV6-1 and TRBJ2-7, with D perhaps matching TRBD1 (5 bases). The length of the CDR3 is 13 residues. CDR1 and CDR2 from the germline V gene are MNHNS and SASEGT. The CDR3 DNA reads TGTGTCATCTGCCTTAGGACACCGTCCGAGCAGTACTTC. Protein sequence: CVICLRTPSEQYF.

This clone was observed many times. The rearrangement uses TRBV30 and TRBJ2-7; 9 bases map to TRBD1. The germline V gene encodes CDR1 GTSNPN and CDR2 SVGIG (reference sequence). The V gene end was trimmed by 1 base and the J gene end by 3 bases; junction bases not matched to a gene: 19. The CDR3 covers 19 residues. For the CDR3, the DNA is TGTGCCTGGAGTGGGGATCTTCTCCAGGGGACAGGGTTGAGCTACGAGCAGTACTTC. It specifies CAWSGDLLQGTGLSYEQYF.

This clone appeared a few times. Different DNA sequences within this sample yield the same CDR3. This chain connects TRBV19 to TRBJ2-1; TRBD2 aligns across 8 bases. V shed 5 bases and J 8 bases; nucleotides not matched to a gene: 20. There are 18 residues in the CDR3. Germline CDR1 and CDR2: LNHDA and SQIVND (reference sequence). The CDR3 nucleotides are TGTGCCAGTAGTCCCTCCCCCCCCGGGACTAGTGGGAGGGATGAGCAGTTCTTC. Protein sequence: CASSPSPPGTSGRDEQFF.

The table lists this clone with many counts. This could be a read error, since a much larger clone is one nucleotide away. The chain carries TRBV7-4 and TRBJ2-7; 10 bases are a match to TRBD1. The CDR3 runs 14 residues. The germline V gene has CDR1 SGHVT and CDR2 SQSDAQ. Trimming at V came to 5 bases and at J to 3 bases, leaving 4 bases not matched to a gene. The CDR3 DNA reads TGTGCCAGCAGCGTGACAGGGGGCCGCTACGAGCAGTACTTC. It codes for CASSVTGGRYEQYF.

This clone appeared a few times. The junction departs from germline at one end; a sequencing error may be responsible. This chain links TRBV6-1 with TRBJ2-3, with a tentative D call TRBD2 (5 bases). The CDR3 spans 14 residues. Germline V gene lookup returns CDR1 MNHNS and CDR2 SASEGT. The CDR3, as DNA: TGTGCCAGCAGTGAAAAGGAATTGAGGGATAAGCAGTATTTT. Its translation is CASSEKELRDKQYF.

Ten or more counts support this clone. This chain uses TRBV28 with TRBJ1-2; TRBD1 aligns across 7 bases. V was pared by 4 bases and J by 4 bases, with 6 bases of the junction left unmatched. This CDR3 is built from 14 residues. Per germline, CDR1 MDHEN and CDR2 SYDVKM. The CDR3: CASSSTGWGYGYTF. CDR3 sequence (DNA): TGTGCCAGCAGTTCGACAGGGTGGGGCTATGGCTACACCTTC.

In this sample, this clone turned up many times. The chain couples TRBV27 to TRBJ2-1; TRBD1 aligns across 8 bases. Germline V lookup: CDR1 MNHEY, CDR2 SMNVEV (reference sequence). V dropped 5 bases and J dropped 7; count of bases not matched to a gene: 13. The CDR3 is 16 amino acids. In DNA form, the CDR3 reads TGTGCCAGCAGTCCGCGTGGACAGGGTCCGAGAAATGAGCAGTTCTTC. Translating it yields CASSPRGQGPRNEQFF.

This clone has ten or more counts. The junction and the germline gene differ at one end; a read error may be behind it. As DNA, the CDR3 is TGTGCCAGCAGGGGAGTGAACACTGAAACTTTCTTT. This encodes CASRGVNTETFF. The chain is built from TRBV6-1 and TRBJ1-1; no definite D call. CDR3 length: 12 amino acids. Per germline, CDR1 MNHNS and CDR2 SASEGT.

This clone was counted many times. The chain links TRBV9 to TRBJ2-2; D might be TRBD2 (6 bases). Trimming removed 3 bases from V and 8 bases from J, with 11 bases in between. This CDR3 has 13 amino acids. Per the germline V gene, CDR1 is SGDLS and CDR2 is YYNGEE. DNA of the CDR3: TGTGCCAGCAGCGGGGACTTGTCGGGGGAGCTGTTTTTT. This gives the protein CASSGDLSGELFF.

By its share, this clone is medium-sized. The chain carries TRBV27 and TRBJ2-7; a weak D match, TRBD1 (5 bases). CDR1 is MNHEY, CDR2 SMNVEV, per germline (reference sequence). The CDR3 is 14 amino acids. V shed 5 bases and J shed 2 bases, with 13 bases lying between them. CDR3 residues: CASSPRVSAYEQYF. The DNA of the CDR3 is TGTGCCAGCAGTCCCAGGGTATCGGCCTACGAGCAGTACTTC.

This clone was seen at least ten times. The chain joins TRBV2 to TRBJ1-3, with D unclear. V was clipped by 3 bases and J by 0 bases, with 12 bases between them. Germline CDR1 reads SNHLY; CDR2 reads FYNNEI. The CDR3 extends over 16 amino acids. The DNA for the CDR3 is TGTGCCAGCAGTGATAGCTGGAGGAGCTCTGGAAACACCATATATTTT. This sequence encodes CASSDSWRSSGNTIYF.

Notes on this clone: This may be a read error: a much more frequent sequence differs by one nucleotide. V usage is TRBV29-1 and J usage is TRBJ2-3; TRBD2 matches 11 bases. The CDR3 has 15 residues. Looked up from germline, CDR1 is SQVTM and CDR2 is ANQGSEA. CDR3 residues: CRVDSSGRSTDTQYF. For the CDR3, the DNA is TGCAGAGTTGACTCTAGCGGGAGGTCCACAGATACGCAGTATTTT.

The chain joins TRBV6-1 to TRBJ1-2; maybe TRBD1 (6 bases). V was pared by 6 bases and J by 4 bases, with 18 bases between. Germline values: CDR1 MNHNS, CDR2 SASEGT. The CDR3 extends over 15 amino acids. The CDR3: CASSRTVPSLYGYTF. Written as DNA, the CDR3 is TGTGCCAGCAGCCGGACAGTCCCATCCCTCTATGGCTACACCTTC.

Concerning this clone itself: One end of the junction varies from germline; a read error may be responsible. The gene calls are TRBV7-3 and TRBJ2-1, with D possibly matching TRBD2 (5 bases). The CDR3 extends over 15 amino acids. CDR1 and CDR2 from the germline V gene are SGHTA and FQGTGA. In DNA, the CDR3 is TGTGCCAGCAGCTTCGGGCTAGCAGGATACAATGAGCAGTTATTC. Protein sequence: CASSFGLAGYNEQLF.